These T cell receptor beta chains were read from a single sample in a study of CD8 T cells in Susac syndrome. TCRdb fed the immunoSEQ multiplex PCR reads into MiXCR, producing one record per CDR3 protein. This sample has about 240,000 distinct CDR3 sequences, with 96% found just once. Sequencing was carried out using CD4+ T cells from PBMCs. The receptors derive from a human donor with Susac syndrome. Each CDR3 is given without its conserved first and last residue.

CDR3 | V
ASGQGGNYGYT | TRBV2
ASSLTGGLGNQPQH | TRBV5-1
ASSFGTGWGEQY | TRBV28
ASTDKTGTMTF | TRBV7-9
SAIHTRGGLEKLF | TRBV20-1
ASSSLGRLNTEAF | TRBV28
AWTLGGPEQF | TRBV30
ASSYRWASGRSYNEQF | TRBV6-5
SASPLAGETQY | TRBV20-1
ASRPGQGLGQPQH | TRBV28
ASSLGIATNEKLF | TRBV12-3/TRBV12-4
SAAPGGLRGAF | TRBV20-1
SAREGIAGAGDTQY | TRBV20-1
ASSEERRNEQY | TRBV2
ASSRRRVGANVLT | TRBV3-1
SEKRDNQETQY | TRBV29-1
ASTPAVGREGRKF | TRBV6-1
ASSSQKGAATGELF | TRBV7-6
ASSFGSQEQY | TRBV28
ASSQGNTNTGELF | TRBV7-7
ASTNQGAPYNEQF | TRBV5-1
SASDGGNQPQH | TRBV20-1
ASRPAPGAGDTQY | TRBV5-6
ASSPKLLVNEQF | TRBV18
ATSRPGLANNEQF | TRBV15
SARPPRATPGGEQF | TRBV20-1
ASSLGQGLTGELF | TRBV7-9